Shown below are 25 T cell receptor beta chains from a single sample sequenced in a study of identical twins. Each CDR3 protein gets one entry after TCRdb re-called the 5' RACE reads with MiXCR. The sample lists fewer than 800,000 distinct CDR3 sequences; about 7% were seen once. These data also featured in a second study, about yellow fever vaccine responses in identical twins.

The sample taken for sequencing was PBMCs. The receptor source for this set is a young woman in good health.

In this sample, this clonotype turned up many times. The V call is TRBV6-5, the J call TRBJ1-3; D is unresolved. Germline assignment: CDR1 MNHEY and CDR2 SVGAGI. Trimming removed 2 bases from V and 5 bases from J, with 10 bases in between. The CDR3 has 14 amino acids. Written as DNA, the CDR3 is TGTGCCAGCAGTTACGAGGGTCGGAGAAACACCATATATTTT. As protein: CASSYEGRRNTIYF.

The chain carries TRBV2 and TRBJ1-2; unclear D gene. This CDR3 is built from 15 residues. Trimming cost V 3 bases and J 4 bases, with 15 bases left between them. CDR1 SNHLY and CDR2 FYNNEI come from the germline V gene. CDR3: CASSEIWRSLYGYTF. The CDR3 nucleotides read TGTGCCAGCAGTGAGATCTGGAGAAGCCTCTATGGCTACACCTTC.

This clonotype was seen a few times. This chain links TRBV2 with TRBJ2-1, with no clear D. CDR3 size: 16 residues. Germline CDR1 and CDR2: SNHLY and FYNNEI. Trimming took 3 bases from V and 0 from J, leaving 12 bases between them. The CDR3 DNA reads TGTGCCAGCAGTGAGCAGTTCCCTAGCTCCTACAATGAGCAGTTCTTC. Protein: CASSEQFPSSYNEQFF.

This clonotype has ten or more counts. The V call is TRBV9, the J call TRBJ1-4, with TRBD1 matching over 8 bases. Germline values: CDR1 SGDLS, CDR2 YYNGEE. V lost 3 bases, J lost 8 bases, and 12 bases stayed unmatched. CDR3 length equals 16 residues. The DNA for the CDR3 is TGTGCCAGCAGCGCCGGACAGGGAAGTATTTGGGAAAAACTGTTTTTT. This gives the protein CASSAGQGSIWEKLFF.

V and J are TRBV5-6 and TRBJ2-7; weak D call: TRBD2 (5 bases). Trimming left V 4 bases short and J 7 bases short, with 15 bases between. Per germline, CDR1 SGHDT and CDR2 YYEEEE. The CDR3 is 13 amino acids. The DNA of the CDR3 is TGTGCCAGCAGCCAAGTTAACGAGGGAGAGCAGTACGTC. This sequence encodes CASSQVNEGEQYV.

The table lists this clonotype with many counts. This chain uses TRBV20-1 with TRBJ1-3; D remains unclear. The CDR3 spans 17 residues. V lost 0 bases to trimming and J lost 0 bases, with 15 bases between them. Per the germline V gene, CDR1 is DFQATT and CDR2 is SNEGSKA (reference sequence). Here the CDR3 reads CSARDFGSKGSGNTIYF. In DNA form, the CDR3 reads TGCAGTGCTAGAGATTTTGGGAGTAAGGGCTCTGGAAACACCATATATTTT.

V and J are TRBV6-1 and TRBJ2-3; TRBD2 is a possible D gene (5 bases). V lost 8 bases and J lost 4, with 19 bases in between. CDR3 size: 15 residues. CDR1 and CDR2 (germline): MNHNS, SASEGT. CDR3 bases: TGTGCCAGCTCCCCGGCGGAGGCCTCCGCAGATACGCAGTATTTT. Translated: CASSPAEASADTQYF.

The chain carries TRBV12-3 or TRBV12-4 and TRBJ1-6; D is uncertain. The CDR3 totals 11 residues. Trimming removed 2 bases from V and 9 bases from J, with 2 bases in between. This CDR3 is CASSLSSPLHF. DNA of the CDR3: TGTGCCAGCAGTTTATCTTCACCCCTCCACTTT.

The sample holds many counts of this clonotype. The chain is built from TRBV3-1 and TRBJ2-2, with TRBD1 identical over 7 bases. The CDR3 contains 15 residues. From germline, CDR1 is LGHDT and CDR2 YNNKEL (reference sequence). After removal of 4 bases from V and 1 base from J, the junction contained 3 bases not matched to a gene. The CDR3 coding sequence is TGTGCCAGCAGCCCGGACAGGCGGAACACCGGGGAGCTGTTTTTT. Translated, it gives CASSPDRRNTGELFF.

The CDR3 loop reads CSAKGASYNEQFF. The DNA for the CDR3 is TGCAGTGCGAAGGGGGCTTCCTACAATGAGCAGTTCTTC. V and J are TRBV20-1 and TRBJ2-1; 7 bases are a match to TRBD1. Germline V gives CDR1 DFQATT, CDR2 SNEGSKA (reference sequence). The V and J ends lost 6 bases and 1 base, in that order; junction bases with no gene match: 3. The CDR3 is 13 amino acids.

This clonotype appeared many times. This chain joins TRBV12-3 or TRBV12-4 and TRBJ2-5; 8 nucleotides agree with TRBD2. CDR3 size: 13 residues. J lost 5 bases, V lost 6 bases, and 5 bases had no gene match. The CDR3 nucleotides read TGTGCCAGCAGCCCCGGGGGGGGGGAGACCCAGTACTTC. Translated, it gives CASSPGGGETQYF.

Only a few counts were recorded for this clonotype. This chain uses TRBV4-2 with TRBJ2-5; tentative D call: TRBD2 (6 bases). Trimming took 2 bases from V and 5 from J, leaving 15 bases between them. CDR1 is LGHNA, CDR2 YNFKEQ, per germline. The CDR3 length is 15 residues. The CDR3 DNA reads TGTGCCAGCAGCCAAACCCCCGGGGCGGGGGAGACCCAGTACTTC. Translation gives CASSQTPGAGETQYF.

This clonotype was seen a handful of times. The J gene is TRBJ2-3, the V gene TRBV3-1; the D call may be TRBD1 or TRBD2 (7 bases each). CDR1 LGHDT and CDR2 YNNKEL come from the germline V gene (reference sequence). The CDR3 covers 16 residues. The V and J ends lost 2 bases and 5 bases respectively, with 17 bases between them. The CDR3 protein is CASSQRGSGTVDTQYF. CDR3 sequence (DNA): TGTGCCAGCAGCCAAAGAGGGAGCGGGACAGTAGATACGCAGTATTTT.

The table lists this clonotype with many counts. CDR3 sequence: CASSLEEAGGRKTQYF. CDR3 nucleotide sequence: TGCGCCAGCAGCTTGGAGGAAGCGGGGGGACGGAAGACCCAGTACTTC. This chain uses TRBV5-1 with TRBJ2-5; 9 positions match TRBD2. The length of the CDR3 is 16 residues. Unmatched junction bases numbered 9, after V lost 0 bases and J lost 6 bases. CDR1 and CDR2 from the germline V gene are SGHRS and YFSETQ.

The chain carries TRBV18 and TRBJ2-7; D uncertain. There are 17 residues in the CDR3. V gave up 3 bases and J gave up 0 bases, with 18 bases separating them. Germline CDR1 is KGHSH and CDR2 is LQKENI. CDR3 DNA sequence: TGTGCCAGCTCACCCCGGGCTCAGACAAAGAGCTCCTACGAGCAGTACGTC. Translation gives CASSPRAQTKSSYEQYV.

V and J are TRBV20-1 and TRBJ2-5; possible D gene TRBD1, 6 bases. Germline CDR1 is DFQATT and CDR2 is SNEGSKA (reference sequence). The CDR3 extends over 15 amino acids. V was pared by 0 bases and J by 3 bases, with 14 bases between. The CDR3 reads CSARDSGSGEETQYF. The DNA of the CDR3 is TGCAGTGCTAGAGATTCGGGGTCAGGGGAAGAGACCCAGTACTTC.

The rearrangement links TRBV11-2 to TRBJ2-1; 7 bases are a match to TRBD2. This CDR3 is 16 amino acids long. The ends lost 0 bases at V and 4 bases at J; junction bases unmatched: 6. Per the germline V gene, CDR1 is SGHAT and CDR2 is FQNNGV. Here the CDR3 DNA reads TGTGCCAGCAGCTTAGATCCGGGAGGTGCTTACAATGAGCAGTTCTTC. This gives the protein CASSLDPGGAYNEQFF.

This clonotype was counted ten times or more. The chain combines TRBV3-1 with TRBJ2-2, with D perhaps TRBD1 (6 bases). This CDR3 contains 13 residues. CDR1 and CDR2 (germline): LGHDT, YNNKEL (reference sequence). V lost 8 bases to trimming and J lost 6 bases, with 13 bases between them. CDR3 loop: CASGGNRAGELFF. In DNA form, the CDR3 reads TGTGCCAGCGGAGGAAACAGGGCCGGGGAGCTGTTTTTT. The entire variable domain, with the rest obtained from reference TRBV3-1 and TRBJ2-2, is as follows: DTAVSQTPKYLVTQMGNDKSIKCEQNLGHDTMYWYKQDSKKFLKIMFSYNNKELIINETVPNRFSPKSPDKAHLNLHINSLELGDSAVYFCASGGNRAGELFFGEGSRLTVL.

This clonotype has a count of ten or more. The chain has TRBV20-1 and TRBJ2-3, with D maybe TRBD2 (5 bases). CDR1 is DFQATT and CDR2 is SNEGSKA in the germline V gene (reference sequence). The CDR3 is 13 amino acids. With 3 bases removed from V and 5 bases from J, the gap between germline ends came to 12 bases. The CDR3 DNA reads TGCAGTGCTAGCCCGAGCCGGGGAGATACGCAGTATTTT. This gives the protein CSASPSRGDTQYF.

In its sample, this clonotype was seen a few times. The J gene is TRBJ2-1, the V gene TRBV29-1, with D maybe TRBD2 (5 bases). V was cut by 5 bases and J by 4 bases, with 15 bases left in between. This CDR3 is built from 14 residues. Germline V CDR1 and CDR2: SQVTM, ANQGSEA. Here the CDR3 DNA reads TGCAGCGTTCCCCCCGGGATCGGGTACAATGAGCAGTTCTTC. Protein product: CSVPPGIGYNEQFF.

The V and J genes are TRBV15 and TRBJ2-7; D is perhaps TRBD2 (9 bases). Trimming shortened V by 0 bases and J by 7 bases, and 25 bases separated the two germline ends. CDR3 size: 18 residues. The germline V gene encodes CDR1 LNHNV and CDR2 YYDKDF (reference sequence). CDR3 sequence (DNA): TGTGCCACCAGCAGAGAAGGGCGTGCGGGAGGGACAGGAAGAGAGCAGTACTTC. Amino acids: CATSREGRAGGTGREQYF. Looking up the rest from reference TRBV15 and TRBJ2-7 gives the full variable domain: DAMVIQNPRYQVTQFGKPVTLSCSQTLNHNVMYWYQQKSSQAPKLLFHYYDKDFNNEADTPDNFQSRRPNTSFCFLDIRSPGLGDTAMYLCATSREGRAGGTGREQYFGPGTRLTVT.

There are many counts of this clonotype. The J gene is TRBJ2-1, the V gene TRBV6-1, with TRBD1 matching 9 bases. Per germline, CDR1 MNHNS and CDR2 SASEGT. CDR3 length equals 14 residues. The junction had 7 bases not matched to a gene; V was cut back by 4 bases and J by 9 bases. The CDR3 DNA reads as TGTGCCAGCAGTGGGAACAGGGGGCGCGGTGAGCAGTTCTTC. Encoded protein: CASSGNRGRGEQFF.

This clonotype was seen ten or more times. J is TRBJ2-3 and V is TRBV7-9, with 7 bases identical to TRBD1. V was clipped by 5 bases and J by 2 bases; unmatched bases: 10. Germline values: CDR1 SEHNR, CDR2 FQNEAQ (reference sequence). This CDR3 has 16 residues. CDR3 nucleotides: TGTGCCAGCAGCATCTACAGGGGACCTCTCACAGATACGCAGTATTTT. Its protein is CASSIYRGPLTDTQYF.

This clonotype was seen only a few times. The V call is TRBV5-6, the J call TRBJ2-1; possibly TRBD1 or TRBD2 for D (6 bases each). The CDR3 contains 14 residues. Germline values: CDR1 SGHDT, CDR2 YYEEEE. With 9 bases removed from V and 6 bases from J, the gap between germline ends came to 19 bases. CDR3 region: CATSERGATNEQFF. CDR3 coding DNA: TGTGCCACCTCGGAGAGGGGGGCTACCAATGAGCAGTTCTTC.

The CDR3 sequence is CASSLRDNPGANVLTF. The CDR3 DNA follows: TGTGCCAGCAGCCTACGGGACAATCCTGGGGCCAACGTCCTGACTTTC. The chain links TRBV7-3 to TRBJ2-6; weak D call: TRBD1 (6 bases). Germline lookup yields CDR1 SGHTA and CDR2 FQGTGA. With 5 bases removed from V and 2 bases from J, the gap between germline ends came to 13 bases. The CDR3 extends over 16 amino acids.